Described below is a single TCR beta chain sequence and its context. The clone's antigen remains unknown. It has no much larger one-base neighbor in the sample; base qualities were not kept. Sequencing instrument: Illumina HiSeq 1500. Through fastp at Q25 and MiXCR, TCRdb rebuilt clones from the public reads, retaining in-frame beta chains. Every distinct CDR3 protein forms one entry, paired with its most common genes and DNA. This sample is represented by 150,000 to 200,000 distinct CDR3 sequences; about an eighth of them were singletons. In total, the top ten clones hold 27% of the sample. The CDR3 runs 11 amino acids, cysteine and phenylalanine included. Of the read, only the CDR3 DNA is kept; its 33 bases are in frame from base 1. At the junction V is shortened by 1 base and J by 6 bases, with 7 bases in between. From the germline V gene (reference sequence), CDR1 is DFQATT and CDR2 is SNEGSKA. The data were taken from a study of T cell repertoires in cytomegalovirus infection (dated by TCRdb to about 2019). Some background on the complete study: The HLA type of each donor mattered for the analysis, because public TCR beta signatures pointed to carriage of CMV infection along with the matching HLA type. Findings and caveats that apply to the study as a whole: In the ex vivo response, HLA-C-restricted CMV-specific TCR beta clonotypes were dominant, and in two of eight donors the single most frequent clonotype came from this HLA-C-restricted group. In both this cohort and an independent roughly 400-donor cohort, the cumulative frequency of public TCR beta family members distinguished carriers of CMV infection plus the relevant HLA type.

This TCR was recovered from a human donor in good health (CMV status not recorded). Some clones in this sample may be carry-over from other donors' samples. Sample: PBMCs. Rearrangement joined TRBV20-1 to TRBJ2-7; the D gene may be TRBD1 or TRBD2, since each aligns over 5 bases. The DNA sequence is as follows: TGCAGTGCTAGAGGTGGGACCGAGCAGTACTTC. Translated, this is CSARGGTEQYF.